This TCR beta chain originates from a study of blood T cell repertoires in COVID-19. The table lists this clone with a count of one. The assay was immunoSEQ multiplex PCR, and TCRdb's table has in-frame clones only and misses some. Of about 44,000 clones in the sample, approximately 79% are singletons; the top ten hold over 40%. Germline CDR1 and CDR2: KGHSH and LQKENI. V gave up 4 bases and J gave up 1 base, with 16 bases separating them. The CDR3 contains 16 residues. The V gene is TRBV18, the J gene TRBJ2-5, with a tentative D call TRBD1 (6 bases). This TCR was recovered from a human donor in a cohort sampled during active COVID-19. The sample consisted of peripheral blood. The CDR3 region has the DNA TGTGCCAGCTCACGTTTTAGTACAGGGACCCAAGAGACCCAGTACTTC. Translation: CASSRFSTGTQETQYF.